The 24 T cell receptor beta chains below come from one sample, sequenced in a study of T cell responses to AZD1222 COVID-19 vaccine. TCRdb keeps only in-frame clones here, not all; method: immunoSEQ multiplex PCR. The profile covers about 150,000 clones, with roughly nine tenths appearing a single time and 1.4% taken by the ten largest. Sequenced here: peripheral blood, sampled on day 0 of AZD1222 vaccination. The receptors derive from an adult in good health.

The rearrangement uses TRBV19 and TRBJ1-6; D is ambiguous. Germline V gene lookup returns CDR1 LNHDA and CDR2 SQIVND (reference sequence). V was shortened by 7 bases and J by 3 bases, with 19 bases between the two germline ends. This CDR3 has 17 residues. CDR3 DNA: TGTGCCAGTACCCGAAGTCTCGACAAGCACTATAATTCACCCCTCCACTTT. Residues: CASTRSLDKHYNSPLHF.

The rearrangement uses TRBV5-1 and TRBJ1-4; weak D call: TRBD1 (5 bases). The V and J ends lost 1 base and 3 bases respectively, with 13 bases between them. This CDR3 region has 16 residues. Looked up from germline, CDR1 is SGHRS and CDR2 is YFSETQ. CDR3 protein: CASSLTGEPANEKLFF. In nucleotides, the CDR3 is TGCGCCAGCAGCTTGACGGGGGAACCAGCTAATGAAAAACTGTTTTTT.

The chain carries TRBV24-1 and TRBJ2-1, with 15 bases that match TRBD2. From germline, CDR1 is KGHDR and CDR2 SFDVKD. After removal of 7 bases from V and 9 bases from J, the junction contained 3 bases not matched to a gene. This CDR3 has 14 residues. This CDR3 reads CATRGLAGGGEQFF. CDR3 DNA: TGTGCCACCAGGGGACTAGCGGGAGGCGGTGAGCAGTTCTTC.

The V call is TRBV20-1, the J call TRBJ2-1, with D possibly being TRBD2 (6 bases). The V gene's germline CDR1 is DFQATT and CDR2 SNEGSKA (reference sequence). Deletions cut 3 bases from V and 3 bases from J, with 18 bases between. This CDR3 is built from 16 residues. The CDR3 DNA is TGCAGTGCTAGTGCGGGGTTGGTTGTGAGCTACAATGAGCAGTTCTTC. Translating gives CSASAGLVVSYNEQFF.

The chain carries TRBV10-3 and TRBJ2-1; 12 positions match TRBD2. CDR1 and CDR2 from the germline V gene are ENHRY and SYGVKD. The V segment lost 4 bases and the J segment 3 bases; nucleotides outside the gene matches: 4. This CDR3 has 16 residues. The CDR3 coding sequence is TGTGCCATCAGTGGGGGACTAGCGGGCGTCTACAATGAGCAGTTCTTC. Its protein is CAISGGLAGVYNEQFF.

The rearrangement joins TRBV5-1 to TRBJ1-6; possibly TRBD1 for D (6 bases). Germline CDR1 SGHRS, CDR2 YFSETQ. Trimming shortened V by 0 bases and J by 7 bases, and 17 bases separated the two germline ends. The CDR3 has 17 residues. DNA of the CDR3: TGCGCCAGCAGCTTGGAACTACGGACAGCTCCCAATTCACCCCTCCACTTT. Its protein product is CASSLELRTAPNSPLHF.

The genes are TRBV27 and TRBJ1-1; D call uncertain. With 2 bases removed from V and 5 bases from J, the gap between germline ends came to 18 bases. The CDR3 loop spans 16 amino acids. CDR1 and CDR2 from the germline V gene are MNHEY and SMNVEV (reference sequence). CDR3 sequence (DNA): TGTGCCAGCAGTTTAACCCCCGCGACGAGGAGTACTGAAGCTTTCTTT. Translation gives CASSLTPATRSTEAFF.

This chain connects TRBV29-1 to TRBJ1-2; TRBD1 might be the D (5 bases). The ends were cut back, 6 bases at V and 0 bases at J, with 8 bases in the middle. The germline V gene has CDR1 SQVTM and CDR2 ANQGSEA. The CDR3 runs to 12 residues. Here the CDR3 reads CSVGGANYGYTF. As DNA, the CDR3 is TGCAGCGTCGGGGGAGCTAACTATGGCTACACCTTC.

Here the CDR3 reads CASGDRNEQFF. CDR3 bases: TGTGCCTCGGGCGACCGAAATGAGCAGTTCTTC. This sequence joins TRBV24-1 and TRBJ2-1, with D uncertain. V lost 12 bases and J 7 bases, leaving 12 bases between the germline ends. This CDR3 has 11 amino acids. The V gene's germline CDR1 is KGHDR and CDR2 SFDVKD.

The V and J genes are TRBV6-2 or TRBV6-3 and TRBJ2-1; possibly TRBD2 for D (5 bases). Trimming left V 0 bases short and J 9 bases short, with 18 bases between. Germline loops: CDR1 MNHEY, CDR2 SVGEGT. This CDR3 is 16 amino acids long. This chain's CDR3 is CASSYSIVMTGGEQFF. DNA of the CDR3: TGTGCCAGCAGTTACTCGATTGTGATGACCGGAGGTGAGCAGTTCTTC.

V is TRBV19 and J is TRBJ2-1; TRBD1 is a possible D gene (6 bases). V dropped 0 bases and J dropped 5 bases, with 11 bases sitting between them. The germline V gene encodes CDR1 LNHDA and CDR2 SQIVND (reference sequence). This CDR3 is 15 amino acids long. CDR3 loop: CASSIDPGHHNEQFF. The CDR3 nucleotides read TGTGCCAGTAGTATAGATCCGGGACACCACAATGAGCAGTTCTTC.

V is TRBV11-3 and J is TRBJ2-3, with 8 bases matching TRBD1. Germline assignment: CDR1 SGHNT and CDR2 YENEEA. Unmatched junction bases numbered 12, after V lost 5 bases and J lost 2 bases. This CDR3 contains 17 residues. The CDR3 loop reads CASSAGQGTTVTDTQYF. In DNA form, the CDR3 reads TGTGCCAGCAGCGCCGGACAGGGAACTACCGTCACAGATACGCAGTATTTT.

The chain carries TRBV2 and TRBJ2-3; D not resolved. There are 13 residues in the CDR3. Germline lookup yields CDR1 SNHLY and CDR2 FYNNEI. Trimming stripped 6 bases from V and 2 bases from J, with 9 bases between. CDR3 in amino acids: CASRSVSTDTQYF. The CDR3 nucleotides are TGTGCCAGCAGAAGCGTTTCCACAGATACGCAGTATTTT.

J is TRBJ1-2 and V is TRBV28; D possibly corresponds to TRBD1 (5 bases). This CDR3 is built from 17 residues. The V gene lost 8 bases and the J gene lost 2 bases, with 24 bases spanning the gap. Germline CDR1 is MDHEN and CDR2 is SYDVKM. CDR3 in DNA: TGTGCCAGCTCGAACCTGATAGACAGTGATATAAACTATGGCTACACCTTC. It is translated as CASSNLIDSDINYGYTF.

This clone was recorded once. The chain employs TRBV19 and TRBJ1-2, with D perhaps TRBD1 (6 bases). The germline V and J ends were trimmed by 5 bases and 8 bases, with 15 bases remaining between them. This CDR3 contains 13 residues. Germline loops: CDR1 LNHDA, CDR2 SQIVND (reference sequence). CDR3 loop: CASSRDIASGYTF. The CDR3 DNA follows: TGTGCCAGTAGTCGGGACATAGCCAGCGGCTACACCTTC.

The chain joins TRBV13 to TRBJ1-6; no firm D call. V dropped 3 bases and J dropped 10 bases, with 7 bases sitting between them. Germline V CDR1 and CDR2: PRHDT, FYEKMQ (reference sequence). CDR3 size: 12 residues. The CDR3 coding sequence is TGTGCCAGCAGCTTGGGAGGATCACCCCTCCACTTT. Amino acids: CASSLGGSPLHF.

The chain has TRBV7-9 and TRBJ1-1; D might be TRBD1 (5 bases). V lost 5 bases and J lost 0, with 13 bases in between. The CDR3 consists of 15 residues. Germline V gene sequence: CDR1 SEHNR, CDR2 FQNEAQ (reference sequence). CDR3 in amino acids: CASSPGGTVNTEAFF. Here the CDR3 DNA reads TGTGCCAGCAGCCCGGGGGGGACGGTGAACACTGAAGCTTTCTTT.

This chain uses TRBV4-3 with TRBJ2-1; TRBD2 aligns across 9 bases. V lost 5 bases and J lost 7; bases outside the gene matches: 9. This CDR3 is 15 amino acids long. The germline V gene encodes CDR1 LGHNA and CDR2 YSLEER. The CDR3 here is CASSRGAGGPNEQFF. The CDR3 bases are TGCGCCAGCAGCAGGGGGGCGGGAGGGCCTAATGAGCAGTTCTTC.

This clone has just one count. The V gene is TRBV14, the J gene TRBJ2-3; perhaps TRBD1 as D (5 bases). Germline V gene data show CDR1 as SGHDN and CDR2 as FVKESK. V was clipped by 3 bases and J by 5 bases, with 15 bases between them. The CDR3 has 15 residues. The CDR3: CASSHLSGWEDTQYF. CDR3 bases: TGTGCCAGCAGCCACCTCTCAGGGTGGGAAGATACGCAGTATTTT.

The chain is built from TRBV6-5 and TRBJ2-1; 10 bases are shared with TRBD2. The V gene's germline CDR1 is MNHEY and CDR2 SVGAGI. Trimming cost V 10 bases and J 8 bases; bases outside gene matches: 14. The CDR3 is 15 residues long. CDR3 region: CANSLAGVGVHEQFF. CDR3 DNA sequence: TGTGCCAACTCCCTAGCGGGAGTAGGGGTACATGAGCAGTTCTTC.

The chain employs TRBV6-4 and TRBJ2-3; 9 nucleotides align to TRBD2. This CDR3 spans 15 amino acids. Germline V gives CDR1 MRHNA, CDR2 SNTAGT. The junction had 3 bases not matched to a gene; V was cut back by 0 bases and J by 5 bases. The DNA for the CDR3 is TGTGCCAGCAGTGACTCTGCGGGAGGGCAAGATACGCAGTATTTT. Its protein product is CASSDSAGGQDTQYF.

The chain employs TRBV19 and TRBJ1-4; D is perhaps TRBD1 (5 bases). Trimming shortened V by 4 bases and J by 5 bases, and 11 bases separated the two germline ends. Germline CDR1 and CDR2: LNHDA and SQIVND (reference sequence). This CDR3 comprises 14 residues. The CDR3 sequence is CASSRDGSNEKLFF. The CDR3 DNA follows: TGTGCCAGTAGTAGGGACGGATCAAATGAAAAACTGTTTTTT. The complete variable domain, with remaining parts taken from reference TRBV19 and TRBJ1-4, reads DGGITQSPKYLFRKEGQNVTLSCEQNLNHDAMYWYRQDPGQGLRLIYYSQIVNDFQKGDIAEGYSVSREKKESFPLTVTSAQKNPTAFYLCASSRDGSNEKLFFGSGTQLSVL.

The CDR3 coding sequence is TGTGCCAGCAGCCCCCGCCTCACGGTCTACAATGAGCAGTTCTTC. Protein sequence: CASSPRLTVYNEQFF. The chain is built from TRBV7-3 and TRBJ2-1; D gene ambiguous. The CDR3 is made up of 15 amino acids. Germline values: CDR1 SGHTA, CDR2 FQGTGA. The V end lost 5 bases, the J end lost 3 bases, and 14 bases lay between the germline ends.

This clone was detected once. The chain couples TRBV7-9 to TRBJ2-3; D is undetermined. CDR3 length: 14 amino acids. Trimming stripped 3 bases from V and 2 bases from J, with 9 bases between. Germline V gene data show CDR1 as SEHNR and CDR2 as FQNEAQ (reference sequence). The CDR3 here is CASSLWKNTDTQYF. For the CDR3, the DNA is TGTGCCAGCAGCTTGTGGAAGAACACAGATACGCAGTATTTT.